This T cell receptor (beta chain) is from a study of CXCR3-negative and CXCR3-positive naive CD8 T cells. Study observations and caveats: TRBV-TRBJ usage was similar across naive CXCR3 subsets but distinct in memory cells. In CXCR3-positive naive cells, the TRB CDR3s were more hydrophobic than in CXCR3-negative naive cells.

The CDR3 is made up of 14 amino acids. From germline, CDR1 is SGDLS and CDR2 YYNGEE. The libraries of TRB cDNA were prepared using 5' RACE with UMI labels. TCRdb derives one entry per CDR3 protein from the 5' RACE reads, leaving out DNA. The listing contains some 130,000 distinct CDR3 sequences. About this clonotype: The antigen remains undetermined.

V and J are TRBV9 and TRBJ1-5; TCRdb gives TRBD1 as the D gene, but with no DNA this cannot be confirmed. This receptor was taken from a human donor in good health. Some clones in this sample may be carry-over from other donors' samples. The sample consisted of naive CXCR3- CD8+ T cells from blood. Subset reported: CD45RO-CCR7+CD27+CD95- naive CD8+ T cells lacking CXCR3 (TNR3-). This CDR3 reads CASSATASNQPQHF.